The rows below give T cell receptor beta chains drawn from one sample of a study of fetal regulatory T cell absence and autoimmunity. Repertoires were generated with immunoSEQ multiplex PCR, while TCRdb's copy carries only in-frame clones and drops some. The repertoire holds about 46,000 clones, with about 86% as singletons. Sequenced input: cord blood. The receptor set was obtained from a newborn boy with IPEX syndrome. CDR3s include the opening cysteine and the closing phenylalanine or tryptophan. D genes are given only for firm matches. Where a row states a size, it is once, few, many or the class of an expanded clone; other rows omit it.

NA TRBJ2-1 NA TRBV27 TGTGCCAGCAGCTTGGCGGGGTCCTACAATGAGCAGTTCTTC CASSLAGSYNEQFF
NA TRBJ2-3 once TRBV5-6 TGTGCCAGCTTCCTCAACCCGGGGCGAAGCACAGATACGCAGTATTTT CASFLNPGRSTDTQYF
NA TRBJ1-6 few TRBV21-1 TGTGCCCGCGAGAGGGCCGTTGGTCCCCTCCACTTT CARERAVGPLHF
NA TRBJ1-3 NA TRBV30 TGTGCCTGGAGCAGGGCACCTATCTCTGGAAACACCATATATTTT CAWSRAPISGNTIYF
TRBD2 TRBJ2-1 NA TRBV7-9 TGTGCCAGCAGCGGACGGGACTACTCCTACAATGAGCAGTTCTTC CASSGRDYSYNEQFF
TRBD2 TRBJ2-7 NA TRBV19 TGTGCCAGTAGCCAGCTAGCGGGCCGCTCCTACGAGCAGTACTTC CASSQLAGRSYEQYF
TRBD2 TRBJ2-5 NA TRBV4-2 TGTGCCAGCAGTCCTACCGGCCAGCGGGGAGGAGAGACCCAGTACTTC CASSPTGQRGGETQYF
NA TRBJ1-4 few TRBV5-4 TGTGCCAGCAGCTTGGGGGTCCTTAATGAAAAACTGTTTTTT CASSLGVLNEKLFF
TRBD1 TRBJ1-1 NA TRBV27 TGTGCCAGCAGTGGGGACAGGGGGCGAGACACTGAAGCTTTCTTT CASSGDRGRDTEAFF
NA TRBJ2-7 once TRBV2 TGTGCCAGCAGTGGGCTCACAGGAAATGAGCAGTACTTC CASSGLTGNEQYF
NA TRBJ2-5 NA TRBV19 TGTGCCAGTACCCCGGCAGGGAGAGGATCAAGAGAGACCCAGTACTTC CASTPAGRGSRETQYF
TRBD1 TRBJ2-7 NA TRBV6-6 TGTGCCAGCAGGGGACAGGGGACGCCCTCCTACGAGCAGTACTTC CASRGQGTPSYEQYF
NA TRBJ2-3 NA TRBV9 TGTGCCAGCAGCGGGGAGGTTAGCACAGATACGCAGTATTTT CASSGEVSTDTQYF
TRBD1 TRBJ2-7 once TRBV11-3 TGTGCCAGCAGCTTAGGGGGACAGGGCCGGTACGAGCAGTACTTC CASSLGGQGRYEQYF
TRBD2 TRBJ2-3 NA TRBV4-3 TGCGCCAGCAGCCAAGTTAGGGGACTAGCGGGGCCTAGCACAGATACGCAGTATTTT CASSQVRGLAGPSTDTQYF
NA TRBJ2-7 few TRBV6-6 TGTGCCAGCGGCCGACAGGAAGGCCCTTACGAGCAGTACTTC CASGRQEGPYEQYF
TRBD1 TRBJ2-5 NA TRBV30 TGTGCCTGGAGTGCCCCTCCGACAGGGGTCCAAGAGACCCAGTACTTC CAWSAPPTGVQETQYF
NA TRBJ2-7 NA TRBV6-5 TGTGCCAGCAGTTCTCTCAACGAGCAGTACTTC CASSSLNEQYF
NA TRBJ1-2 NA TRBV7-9 TGTGCCAGCAGCTTAGCCTGGGGGGCTGGCTACACCTTC CASSLAWGAGYTF
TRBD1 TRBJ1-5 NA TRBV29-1 TGCAGCGTTGAACTTGGGACAGGAGGGAATCAGCCCCAGCATTTT CSVELGTGGNQPQHF
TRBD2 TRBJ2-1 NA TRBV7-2 TGTGCCAGCACCTCCGTCCCCCTAGCGGGAGTTCATGAGCAGTTCTTC CASTSVPLAGVHEQFF
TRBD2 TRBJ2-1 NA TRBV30 TGTGCCGGGACTAGCGGGAGGGCATATGAGCAGTTCTTC CAGTSGRAYEQFF
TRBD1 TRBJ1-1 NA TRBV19 TGTGCCAGTAGCTCCCCTTACAGGGGCTCTGTCACTGAAGCTTTCTTT CASSSPYRGSVTEAFF
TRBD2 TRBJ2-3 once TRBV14 TGTGCCAGCAGCCGATTAGCGGGGGGCCACACAGATACGCAGTATTTT CASSRLAGGHTDTQYF
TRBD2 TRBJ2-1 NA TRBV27 TGTGCCAGCAGTTTGAGCGGGGGGTACAATGAGCAGTTCTTC CASSLSGGYNEQFF
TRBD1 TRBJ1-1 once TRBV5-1 TGCGCCAGCAGCCAGGGGGCTCTACAGACTGAAGCTTTCTTT CASSQGALQTEAFF
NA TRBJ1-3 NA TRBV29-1 TGCAGCGTTGAAGATTGGGCAGACGGAAACACCATATATTTT CSVEDWADGNTIYF
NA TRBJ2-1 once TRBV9 TGTGCCAGCAGCGCCGGCCTGCGCCTGGGGAATGAGCAGTTCTTC CASSAGLRLGNEQFF
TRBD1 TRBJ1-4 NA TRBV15 TGTGCCACCAGCACCTGGACAGGGCGAAGTGCAACTAATGAAAAACTGTTTTTT CATSTWTGRSATNEKLFF
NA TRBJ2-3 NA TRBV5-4 TGTGCCAGCAGCTTGGCCAGGGGCGGCACAGATACGCAGTATTTT CASSLARGGTDTQYF
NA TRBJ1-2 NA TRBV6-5 TGTGCCACCTCAATGCGGTACAGTAACTATGGCTACACCTTC CATSMRYSNYGYTF
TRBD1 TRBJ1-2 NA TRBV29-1 TGCAGCGTTGAAGATCGACAGGGTGAATATGGCTACACCTTC CSVEDRQGEYGYTF
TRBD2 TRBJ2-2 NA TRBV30 TGTGCCTGGCTAGCGGGAGAAGACACCGGGGAGCTGTTTTTT CAWLAGEDTGELFF
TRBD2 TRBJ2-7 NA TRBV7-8 TGTGCCAGCAGCCCGGGACTAGCGGGCTCCTACGAGCAGTACTTC CASSPGLAGSYEQYF
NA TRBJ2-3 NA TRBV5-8 TGTGCCAGCAGCTTTTCGGGAGAGGGTGCAGATACGCAGTATTTT CASSFSGEGADTQYF
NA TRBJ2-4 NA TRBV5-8 TGTGCCAGCACCCCGATAGTAGCCAGAAAGAAAAACATTCAGTACTTC CASTPIVARKKNIQYF
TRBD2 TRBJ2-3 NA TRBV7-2 TGTGCCAGCAGCTTAGCAATAGCGGGCCTAGATACGCAGTATTTT CASSLAIAGLDTQYF
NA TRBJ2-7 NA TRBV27 TGTGCCAGCAGTTTATCGGGACACTCCTACGAGCAGTACTTC CASSLSGHSYEQYF
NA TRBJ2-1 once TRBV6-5 TGTGCCAGCAGGCGCCTAAGCTCCTACAATGAGCAGTTCTTC CASRRLSSYNEQFF
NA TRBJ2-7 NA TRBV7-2 TGTGCCAGCAGCTTAGAGGGGTCACGGTACGAGCAGTACTTC CASSLEGSRYEQYF
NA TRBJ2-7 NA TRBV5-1 TGCGCCAGCAGCTTGGGCTACGAGCAGTACTTC CASSLGYEQYF
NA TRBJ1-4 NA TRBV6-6 TGTGCCAGCAGTTACAGGGGAACTAATGAAAAACTGTTTTTT CASSYRGTNEKLFF
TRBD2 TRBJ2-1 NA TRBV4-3 TGCGCCAGCAGCCAACGGGGGGGCTCCTACAATGAGCAGTTCTTC CASSQRGGSYNEQFF
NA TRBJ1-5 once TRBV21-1 TGTGCCGGTAGGGGTTTGGGGTTGAGGAGTCAGCCCCAGCATTTT CAGRGLGLRSQPQHF